A single sample is the source of the 32 T cell receptor beta chains below, sequenced in a study of cytomegalovirus exposure and HLA in healthy donors. Amplification used 60 Vbeta primers and 13 Jbeta primers. Here immunoSEQ multiplex PCR was the method, and the copy in TCRdb shows in-frame clones only, minus some. The data show about 140,000 clones, around 80% seen once. Material: PBMCs. The receptor set was obtained from a woman between 40 and 55 years old in good health and CMV-seronegative.

The V gene is TRBV5-4, the J gene TRBJ2-5; D call uncertain. The CDR3 is 14 residues long. Trimming left V 3 bases short and J 3 bases short, with 12 bases between. Per germline, CDR1 SGHNT and CDR2 YYREEE (reference sequence). CDR3 sequence (DNA): TGTGCCAGCAGCTCTGAGCCGCTAAAAGAGACCCAGTACTTC. Its protein product is CASSSEPLKETQYF.

The chain joins TRBV7-9 to TRBJ2-1; possible D gene TRBD2, 7 bases. Deletions cut 5 bases from V and 2 bases from J, with 19 bases between. The length of the CDR3 is 17 residues. Germline V gives CDR1 SEHNR, CDR2 FQNEAQ (reference sequence). The CDR3 loop reads CASSVALGGQAYNEQFF. CDR3 bases: TGTGCCAGCAGCGTTGCCCTCGGGGGGCAAGCCTACAATGAGCAGTTCTTC.

This clone has a single count. CDR3: CASSWGAGEGNEQFF. In DNA, the CDR3 is TGTGCCAGCAGCTGGGGAGCGGGAGAGGGCAATGAGCAGTTCTTC. The rearrangement uses TRBV7-3 and TRBJ2-1; 8 nucleotides match TRBD2. The CDR3 has 15 amino acids. V lost 4 bases, J lost 6 bases, and 8 bases stayed unmatched. CDR1 SGHTA and CDR2 FQGTGA come from the germline V gene.

This chain links TRBV5-4 with TRBJ1-2; D remains unclear. The ends were cut back, 4 bases at V and 8 bases at J, with 21 bases in the middle. Germline values: CDR1 SGHNT, CDR2 YYREEE (reference sequence). The length of the CDR3 is 15 residues. CDR3 in amino acids: CASSGPPLSAGGYTF. The CDR3 bases are TGTGCCAGCAGCGGACCGCCCTTGAGTGCGGGAGGCTACACCTTC.

Here the CDR3 DNA reads TGTGCCAGCAGCAAGCCGGGACAGGGGACGGACGAGCAGTACTTC. It codes for CASSKPGQGTDEQYF. The chain carries TRBV28 and TRBJ2-7, with 10 bases fitting TRBD1. V lost 6 bases to trimming and J lost 5 bases; unmatched junction nucleotides: 10. Per the germline V gene, CDR1 is MDHEN and CDR2 is SYDVKM. The CDR3 contains 15 residues.

This sequence joins TRBV27 and TRBJ2-7; TRBD2 matches 12 bases. The CDR3 contains 17 residues. The trim removed 3 bases at V and 0 bases at J, leaving 6 bases unmatched. Germline CDR1 and CDR2: MNHEY and SMNVEV (reference sequence). CDR3 DNA: TGTGCCAGCAGTTTCCGGACTAGCGGGAAAAGCTCCTACGAGCAGTACTTC. Encoded protein: CASSFRTSGKSSYEQYF.

The chain couples TRBV18 to TRBJ2-3; D call uncertain. V lost 0 bases, J lost 1 base, and 11 bases lay in between. This CDR3 has 16 amino acids. Germline V gene data show CDR1 as KGHSH and CDR2 as LQKENI. DNA of the CDR3: TGTGCCAGCTCACCACCGAGTTCCTACGGCACAGATACGCAGTATTTT. Translated, it gives CASSPPSSYGTDTQYF.

The V and J genes are TRBV28 and TRBJ2-6; perhaps TRBD2 as D (5 bases). V dropped 7 bases and J dropped 2 bases, with 21 bases sitting between them. CDR1 and CDR2 (germline): MDHEN, SYDVKM. The CDR3 sequence is 18 residues long. CDR3 nucleotide sequence: TGTGCCAGCACCTTAGGGTGGGGAGAGTTAGCTGGGGCCAACGTCCTGACTTTC. Amino acid sequence: CASTLGWGELAGANVLTF.

The V call is TRBV6-4, the J call TRBJ2-1; 10 bases fit TRBD2. CDR1 and CDR2 (germline): MRHNA, SNTAGT. V lost 6 bases and J lost 4; bases outside the gene matches: 6. There are 15 residues in the CDR3. CDR3 amino acids: CASRASGGAYNEQFF. CDR3 sequence (DNA): TGTGCCAGCAGAGCAAGCGGGGGGGCGTACAATGAGCAGTTCTTC.

The V and J genes are TRBV4-1 and TRBJ2-5; 11 positions match TRBD2. The DNA end favors TRBJ2-7, so the J call may be wrong. Germline V gene lookup returns CDR1 MGHRA and CDR2 YSYEKL. The CDR3 runs to 17 residues. CDR3 amino acids: CASSQEPLAGGRYEQYF. As DNA, the CDR3 is TGCGCCAGCAGCCAAGAACCGCTAGCGGGGGGTAGATACGAGCAGTACTTC.

V usage is TRBV28 and J usage is TRBJ2-7; D gene ambiguous. Germline-derived CDR1 and CDR2 are MDHEN and SYDVKM. The CDR3 runs 14 residues. V lost 6 bases and J 3 bases, leaving 15 bases between the germline ends. The CDR3 DNA follows: TGTGCCAGCAGACCCCATGGAGACCTCTACGAGCAGTACTTC. This encodes CASRPHGDLYEQYF.

The rearrangement uses TRBV5-8 and TRBJ2-7; a possible D gene is TRBD2 (6 bases). The CDR3 length is 15 residues. The V end was cut by 0 bases, the J end by 5 bases, with 15 bases between. Germline V gene sequence: CDR1 SGHTS, CDR2 YDEGEE. The CDR3 sequence: CASSLVGRGFDEQYF. The CDR3 DNA is TGTGCCAGCAGCTTGGTCGGGAGAGGGTTCGACGAGCAGTACTTC. Using reference TRBV5-8 and TRBJ2-7 for the parts outside the CDR3, the full variable domain is EAGVTQSPTHLIKTRGQQATLRCSPISGHTSVYWYQQALGLGLQFLLWYDEGEERNRGNFPPRFSGRQFPNYSSELNVNALELEDSALYLCASSLVGRGFDEQYFGPGTRLTVT.

The chain joins TRBV6-4 to TRBJ2-1, with a tentative D call TRBD1 (5 bases). CDR3 length: 13 residues. Trimming cost V 5 bases and J 5 bases, with 10 bases left between them. Germline lookup yields CDR1 MRHNA and CDR2 SNTAGT. DNA of the CDR3: TGTGCCAGCAGTAACCAGGGAAACAATGAGCAGTTCTTC. Translating gives CASSNQGNNEQFF.

The chain couples TRBV6-5 to TRBJ1-5; D is perhaps TRBD1 (5 bases). The CDR3 is made up of 13 amino acids. The germline V gene encodes CDR1 MNHEY and CDR2 SVGAGI. Trimming stripped 2 bases from V and 7 bases from J, with 9 bases between. CDR3 amino acids: CASSYEGAQPQHF. Here the CDR3 DNA reads TGTGCCAGCAGTTACGAAGGGGCACAGCCCCAGCATTTT.

The chain carries TRBV5-6 and TRBJ1-2; no clear D. V was trimmed by 0 bases and J by 0 bases, leaving 6 bases between them. This CDR3 comprises 14 residues. Germline-derived CDR1 and CDR2 are SGHDT and YYEEEE. The CDR3 bases are TGTGCCAGCAGCTTGGTAAAAACTAACTATGGCTACACCTTC. Its translation: CASSLVKTNYGYTF.

This chain uses TRBV7-8 with TRBJ2-7; perhaps TRBD2 as D (6 bases). Germline-derived CDR1 and CDR2 are SGHVS and FQNEAQ. The CDR3 runs 13 residues. Trimming removed 1 base at V and 7 bases at J, with 11 bases between. CDR3 residues: CASSLGGVREQYF. The CDR3 DNA sequence: TGTGCCAGCAGCTTAGGGGGGGTAAGGGAGCAGTACTTC.

This rearrangement joins TRBV19 to TRBJ1-6; perhaps TRBD1 as D (6 bases). Trimming removed 3 bases from V and 6 bases from J, with 15 bases in between. CDR1 LNHDA and CDR2 SQIVND come from the germline V gene (reference sequence). This CDR3 is built from 16 residues. The CDR3 nucleotides are TGTGCCAGTAGTATCGGGGGGGGCCCCGGTAATTCACCCCTCCACTTT. It translates to CASSIGGGPGNSPLHF.

The chain is built from TRBV5-1 and TRBJ2-7; D may be TRBD2 (6 bases). V lost 0 bases and J 0 bases, leaving 13 bases between the germline ends. The V gene's germline CDR1 is SGHRS and CDR2 YFSETQ. The CDR3 length is 16 residues. CDR3 sequence: CASSLGWGDISYEQYF. As DNA, the CDR3 is TGCGCCAGCAGCTTGGGCTGGGGGGATATCTCCTACGAGCAGTACTTC.

The chain uses TRBV5-6 and TRBJ2-2, with D tentatively TRBD2 (5 bases). Germline CDR1 SGHDT, CDR2 YYEEEE. Deletions cut 4 bases from V and 2 bases from J, with 12 bases between. The CDR3 runs 15 residues. In DNA form, the CDR3 reads TGTGCCAGCAGCCCGGGATTCCTAAACACCGGGGAGCTGTTTTTT. Encoded protein: CASSPGFLNTGELFF. Variable domain in full (rest from reference TRBV5-6 and TRBJ2-2): DAGVTQSPTHLIKTRGQQVTLRCSPKSGHDTVSWYQQALGQGPQFIFQYYEEEERQRGNFPDRFSGHQFPNYSSELNVNALLLGDSALYLCASSPGFLNTGELFFGEGSRLTVL.

The CDR3 DNA follows: TGTGCCAGCAGCCCCGGGGTTAGCGGGAGTACGGAGACCCAGTACTTC. Translating gives CASSPGVSGSTETQYF. This chain connects TRBV7-9 to TRBJ2-5, with 9 bases that match TRBD2. Germline V gene data show CDR1 as SEHNR and CDR2 as FQNEAQ (reference sequence). The CDR3 runs to 16 residues. V trimming: 5 bases; J trimming: 5 bases; junction bases outside the gene matches: 12.

The chain employs TRBV2 and TRBJ1-4, with 8 positions matching TRBD1. This CDR3 comprises 14 residues. Germline lookup yields CDR1 SNHLY and CDR2 FYNNEI. V gave up 6 bases and J gave up 5 bases; unmatched junction bases: 5. The CDR3, as DNA: TGTGCCAGCAGGAGACAGGGGATGAATGAAAAACTGTTTTTT. Translated, it gives CASRRQGMNEKLFF.

The rearrangement joins TRBV11-2 to TRBJ1-4; D unresolved. The CDR3 runs 14 residues. Trimming removed 5 bases at V and 5 bases at J, with 12 bases between. Germline loops: CDR1 SGHAT, CDR2 FQNNGV. The CDR3 loop is CASSPGPGNEKLFF. DNA for the CDR3: TGTGCCAGCAGCCCGGGTCCTGGGAATGAAAAACTGTTTTTT.

This chain joins TRBV29-1 and TRBJ2-1; D gene uncertain. CDR1 and CDR2 (germline): SQVTM, ANQGSEA. The CDR3 has 13 residues. The ends were cut back, 7 bases at V and 2 bases at J, with 12 bases in the middle. The CDR3 spells CSAVGQAYNEQFF. In DNA, the CDR3 is TGCAGCGCTGTGGGTCAGGCCTACAATGAGCAGTTCTTC.

The V gene is TRBV7-6, the J gene TRBJ2-5; D unclear. Per germline, CDR1 SGHVS and CDR2 FNYEAQ. The CDR3 has 14 residues. Trimming took 0 bases from V and 0 from J, leaving 5 bases between them. The CDR3 bases are TGTGCCAGCAGCTTAGCGGCAAACCAAGAGACCCAGTACTTC. Encoded protein: CASSLAANQETQYF.

The J gene is TRBJ2-5, the V gene TRBV5-1; 8 bases map to TRBD2. CDR1 is SGHRS, CDR2 YFSETQ, per germline. After removal of 6 bases from V and 3 bases from J, the junction contained 7 bases not matched to a gene. The length of the CDR3 is 14 residues. CDR3 sequence: CASNAGGREETQYF. In nucleotides, the CDR3 is TGCGCCAGCAATGCGGGGGGACGAGAAGAGACCCAGTACTTC.

A single count supports this clone. This rearrangement joins TRBV30 to TRBJ1-5; D is unresolved. This CDR3 contains 13 residues. Trimming stripped 2 bases from V and 3 bases from J, with 8 bases between. CDR1 is GTSNPN and CDR2 is SVGIG in the germline V gene (reference sequence). In DNA, the CDR3 is TGTGCCTGGAGTAAACAAATCAATCAGCCCCAGCATTTT. This gives the protein CAWSKQINQPQHF.

V is TRBV7-2 and J is TRBJ2-3, with D unclear. The CDR3 is made up of 16 amino acids. The germline CDR1 and CDR2 sequences are SGHTA and FQGNSA. V was pared by 1 base and J by 5 bases, with 16 bases between. The CDR3 spells CASSLEALARGDTQYF. CDR3 bases: TGTGCCAGCAGCTTAGAAGCGCTTGCACGAGGAGATACGCAGTATTTT.

V is TRBV6-1 and J is TRBJ1-2; TRBD1 agrees at 11 bases. CDR1 and CDR2 (germline): MNHNS, SASEGT. The CDR3 covers 17 residues. Germline trimming cut 4 bases from V and 1 base from J; bases unmatched to any gene: 8. CDR3 amino acids: CASSARDRGRLNYGYTF. Written as DNA, the CDR3 is TGTGCCAGCAGTGCCCGGGACAGGGGGAGACTTAACTATGGCTACACCTTC.

The V call is TRBV5-4, the J call TRBJ1-1; 7 bases fit TRBD1. The V gene end was trimmed by 7 bases and the J gene end by 5 bases; junction bases not matched to a gene: 8. Per the germline V gene, CDR1 is SGHNT and CDR2 is YYREEE (reference sequence). The CDR3 is made up of 13 amino acids. The CDR3 nucleotides are TGTGCCAGCCAAGTGACAGGGAGAACTGAAGCTTTCTTT. Residues: CASQVTGRTEAFF.

The chain carries TRBV27 and TRBJ2-1, with D unresolved. Germline loops: CDR1 MNHEY, CDR2 SMNVEV (reference sequence). V lost 6 bases and J 7 bases, leaving 13 bases between the germline ends. The CDR3 spans 13 residues. CDR3 sequence: CASSRSFRNEQFF. The DNA of the CDR3 is TGTGCCAGCAGCCGATCCTTTCGGAATGAGCAGTTCTTC.

The table lists this clone with a count of one. The genes are TRBV6-5 and TRBJ1-4; TRBD1 aligns across 11 bases. The CDR3 totals 16 residues. The ends lost 2 bases at V and 5 bases at J; junction bases unmatched: 4. Per germline, CDR1 MNHEY and CDR2 SVGAGI. The CDR3: CASSYRTGGRNEKLFF. CDR3 nucleotides: TGTGCCAGCAGTTACAGGACAGGGGGCAGAAATGAAAAACTGTTTTTT.

As for this clone: This specimen includes other DNA sequences encoding the same CDR3. The chain carries TRBV2 and TRBJ1-1, with TRBD1 matching over 7 bases. Looked up from germline, CDR1 is SNHLY and CDR2 is FYNNEI. This CDR3 spans 13 amino acids. After removal of 6 bases from V and 0 bases from J, the junction contained 1 base not matched to a gene. Written as DNA, the CDR3 is TGTGCCAGCAGGACAGGGATGAACACTGAAGCTTTCTTT. Its protein product is CASRTGMNTEAFF.